This T cell receptor (beta chain) was profiled in a study of OX40 agonist ivuxolimab in advanced cancers. V was cut by 4 bases and J by 0 bases, with 14 bases left in between. Germline loops: CDR1 SGHDN, CDR2 FVKESK. This CDR3 has 16 amino acids. Broader study findings: Averaging showed that CD8+ T cells had more expanded clones than CD4+ did.

The data were produced by immunoSEQ multiplex PCR, yet TCRdb's version contains in-frame clones alone and is incomplete. Among about 62,000 clones listed, about four fifths were seen once. This clone was counted once. Its specificity is not known. The chain links TRBV14 to TRBJ2-3, with a possible D match to TRBD1 (5 bases). The sequenced sample was CD4+ or CD8+ T cells sorted from blood, obtained in a trial of the OX40 agonist ivuxolimab. The sequence was collected from an adult with an advanced solid tumor such as melanoma, head and neck, liver or kidney cancer. Here the CDR3 reads CASSPQGGSSTDTQYF. CDR3 bases: TGTGCCAGCAGCCCCCAGGGCGGATCTAGCACAGATACGCAGTATTTT.